The next 24 T cell receptor beta chains were all read from a single sample in a study of shared clonotypes between healthy human individuals. The assay was immunoSEQ multiplex PCR, and TCRdb's table has in-frame clones only and misses some. Here the sample spans approximately 1,000,000 clones, about 72% being singletons. The material sequenced was memory CD4+ T cells from PBMCs. The subset denotes: CD45RA-negative fraction. The receptors were gathered from a man younger than 30 in good health. Some clones in this sample may be carry-over from other donors' samples.

The J gene is TRBJ2-6, the V gene TRBV4-2; tentatively, D is TRBD2 (6 bases). The CDR3 loop spans 18 amino acids. The V end was cut by 0 bases, the J end by 1 base, with 13 bases between. Germline lookup yields CDR1 LGHNA and CDR2 YNFKEQ. CDR3 sequence reads: CASSQDIPGESGANVLTF. In DNA, the CDR3 is TGTGCCAGCAGCCAAGATATCCCGGGAGAGTCTGGGGCCAACGTCCTGACTTTC.

In nucleotides, the CDR3 is TGTGCCAGCAGCTCGACAGGTATTGAGACTGAGCAGTTCTTC. It specifies CASSSTGIETEQFF. The chain couples TRBV7-9 to TRBJ2-1; TRBD1 is a possible D gene (6 bases). Germline CDR1 is SEHNR and CDR2 is FQNEAQ (reference sequence). Trimming stripped 4 bases from V and 9 bases from J, with 16 bases between. The CDR3 loop spans 14 amino acids.

The genes are TRBV4-2 and TRBJ2-7, with a possible D match to TRBD2 (6 bases). The germline V gene encodes CDR1 LGHNA and CDR2 YNFKEQ. The CDR3 is made up of 15 amino acids. Trimming took 4 bases from V and 0 from J, leaving 13 bases between them. This CDR3 is CASSPGLADSYEQYF. For the CDR3, the DNA is TGTGCCAGCAGCCCAGGGTTAGCGGACTCCTACGAGCAGTACTTC.

The genes are TRBV15 and TRBJ1-3; no firm D call. V was trimmed by 3 bases and J by 0 bases, leaving 3 bases between them. Germline V gene lookup returns CDR1 LNHNV and CDR2 YYDKDF (reference sequence). This CDR3 comprises 13 residues. The chain's CDR3 is CATSSASGNTIYF. The CDR3 DNA is TGTGCCACCAGCAGCGCCTCTGGAAACACCATATATTTT.

This clone was seen a few times. The V call is TRBV14, the J call TRBJ2-5; 11 nucleotides agree with TRBD2. CDR1 is SGHDN, CDR2 FVKESK, per germline. This CDR3 contains 17 residues. The J segment lost 4 bases and the V segment lost 1 base, leaving 8 bases of the junction unmatched. The CDR3 spells CASSQVLAGAGRETQYF. The CDR3 bases are TGTGCCAGCAGCCAAGTACTAGCGGGAGCGGGTAGAGAGACCCAGTACTTC.

This sequence joins TRBV25-1 and TRBJ1-3; D not certain. The V and J ends lost 7 bases and 0 bases respectively, with 10 bases between them. There are 14 residues in the CDR3. In germline, CDR1 is MGHDK, CDR2 SYGVNS. The CDR3 bases are TGTGCCAGCACAGCCCAGAGCTCTGGAAACACCATATATTTT. Translating it yields CASTAQSSGNTIYF.

CDR3 sequence: CASGLVSSGQGLAFF. The CDR3, as DNA: TGTGCTAGTGGTTTGGTATCCTCCGGACAGGGGTTGGCTTTCTTT. The chain employs TRBV12-5 and TRBJ1-1, with 9 positions matching TRBD1. The CDR3 spans 15 residues. Trimming at V came to 0 bases and at J to 11 bases, leaving 10 bases not matched to a gene. Per germline, CDR1 LGHNT and CDR2 FRNRAP. Using reference TRBV12-5 and TRBJ1-1 for the parts outside the CDR3, the full variable domain is DARVTQTPRHKVTEMGQEVTMRCQPILGHNTVFWYRQTMMQGLELLAYFRNRAPLDDSGMPKDRFSAEMPDATLATLKIQPSEPRDSAVYFCASGLVSSGQGLAFFGQGTRLTVV.

The chain is built from TRBV6-5 and TRBJ2-3; 13 bases are a match to TRBD2. The germline gives CDR1 MNHEY, CDR2 SVGAGI. The CDR3 runs 15 residues. J lost 5 bases, V lost 7 bases, and 6 bases had no gene match. CDR3 nucleotides: TGTGCCAGCATGTGGACTAGCGGGAGAGTAGATACGCAGTATTTT. This sequence encodes CASMWTSGRVDTQYF.

The genes are TRBV29-1 and TRBJ1-2, with 7 bases that match TRBD1. Germline V gives CDR1 SQVTM, CDR2 ANQGSEA. The trim removed 6 bases at V and 7 bases at J, leaving 14 bases unmatched. The length of the CDR3 is 14 residues. Here the CDR3 DNA reads TGCAGCGTCCGAGAAATCAGGGGGTCGGGTGGCTACACCTTC. Protein: CSVREIRGSGGYTF.

The gene calls are TRBV27 and TRBJ2-7; no clear D gene. V was cut by 3 bases and J by 2 bases, with 14 bases left in between. The CDR3 runs to 15 residues. Per the germline V gene, CDR1 is MNHEY and CDR2 is SMNVEV (reference sequence). In nucleotides, the CDR3 is TGTGCCAGCAGTTTGGCGTCCCTGCCCCCCTACGAGCAGTACTTC. Translation: CASSLASLPPYEQYF.

The genes are TRBV5-1 and TRBJ2-3; 11 bases fit TRBD2. CDR3 length: 17 amino acids. The trim removed 4 bases at V and 3 bases at J, leaving 10 bases unmatched. Looked up from germline, CDR1 is SGHRS and CDR2 is YFSETQ. The CDR3 sequence: CASSVAGGPALTDTQYF. CDR3 sequence (DNA): TGCGCCAGCAGCGTAGCGGGAGGGCCGGCGTTGACAGATACGCAGTATTTT.

The V call is TRBV5-8, the J call TRBJ1-2; no clear D gene. Germline loops: CDR1 SGHTS, CDR2 YDEGEE. The V and J ends lost 1 base and 0 bases respectively, with 13 bases between them. This CDR3 contains 16 residues. The DNA of the CDR3 is TGTGCCAGCAGCTTGTGGCAGACCACAGCTAACTATGGCTACACCTTC. The encoded protein is CASSLWQTTANYGYTF.

This chain connects TRBV12-2 to TRBJ1-5. TRBV12-2 is an annotated pseudogene. The length of the CDR3 is 17 residues. CDR3 DNA sequence: TGTGCAAGTCGCTTAGCCTGGATGAGGGGAAGCAATCAGCCCCAGCATTTT. Translating it yields CASRLAWMRGSNQPQHF.

The CDR3 spells CASRGSSGNTIYF. CDR3 nucleotide sequence: TGTGCCAGCAGAGGGAGCTCTGGAAACACCATATATTTT. The V call is TRBV28, the J call TRBJ1-3; no clear D. The V gene lost 6 bases and the J gene lost 0 bases, with 6 bases spanning the gap. The CDR3 contains 13 residues. CDR1 is MDHEN and CDR2 is SYDVKM in the germline V gene.

The V call is TRBV30, the J call TRBJ1-5; 7 bases are a match to TRBD1. The junction had 6 bases not matched to a gene; V was cut back by 1 base and J by 0 bases. The CDR3 totals 16 residues. From germline, CDR1 is GTSNPN and CDR2 SVGIG (reference sequence). CDR3 DNA: TGTGCCTGGAGTGCCCCGGACAGGCGTAGCAATCAGCCCCAGCATTTT. Protein sequence: CAWSAPDRRSNQPQHF.

The rearrangement joins TRBV7-9 to TRBJ1-4; a possible D gene is TRBD1 (6 bases). This CDR3 region has 13 residues. Germline assignment: CDR1 SEHNR and CDR2 FQNEAQ (reference sequence). V lost 4 bases and J lost 10, with 13 bases in between. CDR3 sequence reads: CASSYITRGKLFF. The DNA of the CDR3 is TGTGCCAGCAGCTATATCACCAGGGGAAAACTGTTTTTT.

In its sample, this clone was seen once. This chain connects TRBV7-6 to TRBJ2-3; possibly TRBD2 for D (5 bases). With 7 bases removed from V and 2 bases from J, the gap between germline ends came to 16 bases. CDR3 length equals 15 residues. Germline lookup yields CDR1 SGHVS and CDR2 FNYEAQ. The CDR3 spells CASKKGLRLTDTQYF. As DNA, the CDR3 is TGTGCCAGCAAAAAAGGACTGCGCCTCACAGATACGCAGTATTTT.

This clone has a count of ten or more. The V call is TRBV6-5, the J call TRBJ2-5; TRBD2 agrees at 8 bases. This CDR3 comprises 15 residues. Germline CDR1 and CDR2: MNHEY and SVGAGI. V gave up 5 bases and J gave up 1 base; unmatched junction bases: 6. The DNA of the CDR3 is TGTGCCAGCAGTCGAGTAGCGGGGTTCCAAGAGACCCAGTACTTC. It encodes CASSRVAGFQETQYF.

Points on this clone: The sample contains more than one DNA sequence encoding this CDR3. This sequence joins TRBV11-3 and TRBJ2-1; tentatively, D is TRBD1 (5 bases). The CDR3 extends over 13 amino acids. V was shortened by 1 base and J by 5 bases, with 6 bases between the two germline ends. In germline, CDR1 is SGHNT, CDR2 YENEEA. In nucleotides, the CDR3 is TGTGCCAGCAGCTTAGGGGGCCACAATGAGCAGTTCTTC. Translation gives CASSLGGHNEQFF.

The chain employs TRBV18 and TRBJ2-3; D gene unclear. Germline CDR1 reads KGHSH; CDR2 reads LQKENI. V lost 1 base to trimming and J lost 0 bases, with 8 bases between them. The CDR3 is made up of 15 amino acids. The CDR3 bases are TGTGCCAGCTCACCACAATCGGAGAGCACAGATACGCAGTATTTT. The encoded protein is CASSPQSESTDTQYF.

The chain employs TRBV4-1 and TRBJ2-5, with D tentatively TRBD1 (6 bases). The germline V gene encodes CDR1 MGHRA and CDR2 YSYEKL. The CDR3 runs to 17 residues. V lost 4 bases, J lost 5 bases, and 23 bases lay in between. DNA of the CDR3: TGCGCCAGCAGCCGAAATGTCGTCACAGGGAGTAGGGAGACCCAGTACTTC. This gives the protein CASSRNVVTGSRETQYF.

This rearrangement joins TRBV7-2 to TRBJ1-2; D is ambiguous. The V and J ends lost 0 bases and 1 base respectively, with 15 bases between them. The germline CDR1 and CDR2 sequences are SGHTA and FQGNSA. The CDR3 runs 17 residues. The DNA of the CDR3 is TGTGCCAGCAGCTTAGCTAGGTTTTCACAGCTTAACTATGGCTACACCTTC. Protein sequence: CASSLARFSQLNYGYTF.

The J gene is TRBJ2-3, the V gene TRBV7-2, with unresolved D. Germline V lookup: CDR1 SGHTA, CDR2 FQGNSA. The ends were cut back, 5 bases at V and 2 bases at J, with 11 bases in the middle. CDR3 length: 14 residues. The CDR3 spells CASSSRPDTDTQYF. CDR3 nucleotides: TGTGCCAGCAGCAGTCGTCCGGACACAGATACGCAGTATTTT.

The chain uses TRBV5-8 and TRBJ2-3; 7 bases align to TRBD1. V gave up 2 bases and J gave up 2 bases; unmatched junction bases: 5. Germline lookup yields CDR1 SGHTS and CDR2 YDEGEE. The CDR3 runs to 15 residues. The DNA of the CDR3 is TGTGCCAGCAGCTTCCGGGACAGATACACAGATACGCAGTATTTT. The encoded protein is CASSFRDRYTDTQYF.